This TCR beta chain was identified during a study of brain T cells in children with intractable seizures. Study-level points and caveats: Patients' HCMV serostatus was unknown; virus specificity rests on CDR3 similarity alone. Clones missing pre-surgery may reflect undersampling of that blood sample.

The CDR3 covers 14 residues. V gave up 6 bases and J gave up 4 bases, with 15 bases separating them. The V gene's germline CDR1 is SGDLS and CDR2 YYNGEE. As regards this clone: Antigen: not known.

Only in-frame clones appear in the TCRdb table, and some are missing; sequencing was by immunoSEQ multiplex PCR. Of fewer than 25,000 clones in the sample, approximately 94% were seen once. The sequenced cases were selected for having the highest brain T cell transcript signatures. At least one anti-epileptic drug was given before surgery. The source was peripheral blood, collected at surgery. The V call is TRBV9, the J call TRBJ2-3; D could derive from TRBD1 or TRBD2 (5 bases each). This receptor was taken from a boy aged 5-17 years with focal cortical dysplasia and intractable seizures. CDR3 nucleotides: TGTGCCAGCAACACAGAGGGGATCCCAGATACGCAGTATTTT. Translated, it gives CASNTEGIPDTQYF.